A single T cell receptor (beta chain) is shown here with its context. Profiled with immunoSEQ multiplex PCR; TCRdb holds only in-frame clones, not every one. The profile covers about 200,000 clones, with about 85% appearing a single time and about 5% taken by the ten largest. V lost 3 bases and J lost 4; bases outside the gene matches: 6. This CDR3 contains 14 residues. The germline gives CDR1 SGHTA, CDR2 FQGNSA. These data originate in a study of blood T cell repertoires in COVID-19. Across the whole study: The analysed material was cDNA or gDNA that came from T cells, B-cell-depleted T cells, or PBMCs.

The gene calls are TRBV7-2 and TRBJ2-7; 7 bases align to TRBD2. The material sequenced was peripheral blood. This sequence originates from a woman older than 75 with acute or convalescent COVID-19. CDR3 in amino acids: CASSFGGLGYEQYF. Here the CDR3 DNA reads TGTGCCAGCAGCTTCGGCGGACTAGGGTACGAGCAGTACTTC.